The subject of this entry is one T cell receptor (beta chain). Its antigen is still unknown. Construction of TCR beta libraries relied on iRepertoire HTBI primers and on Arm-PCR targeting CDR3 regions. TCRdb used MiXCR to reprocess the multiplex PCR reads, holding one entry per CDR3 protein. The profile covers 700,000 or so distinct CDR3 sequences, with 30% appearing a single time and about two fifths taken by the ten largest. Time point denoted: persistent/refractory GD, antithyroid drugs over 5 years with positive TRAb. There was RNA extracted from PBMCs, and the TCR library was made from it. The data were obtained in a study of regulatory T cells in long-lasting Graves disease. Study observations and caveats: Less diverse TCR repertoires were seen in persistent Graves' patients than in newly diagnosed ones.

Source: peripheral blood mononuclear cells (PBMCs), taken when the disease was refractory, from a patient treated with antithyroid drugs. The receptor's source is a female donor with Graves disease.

CDR3: CASSKGSRDKNIQYF. CDR3 coding DNA: TGTGCCAGCAGCAAGGGTAGTAGGGACAAAAACATTCAGTACTTC. The chain couples TRBV11-2 to TRBJ2-4, with D uncertain. Per the germline V gene, CDR1 is SGHAT and CDR2 is FQNNGV. The CDR3 is 15 residues long. V was cut by 5 bases and J by 3 bases, with 14 bases left in between.